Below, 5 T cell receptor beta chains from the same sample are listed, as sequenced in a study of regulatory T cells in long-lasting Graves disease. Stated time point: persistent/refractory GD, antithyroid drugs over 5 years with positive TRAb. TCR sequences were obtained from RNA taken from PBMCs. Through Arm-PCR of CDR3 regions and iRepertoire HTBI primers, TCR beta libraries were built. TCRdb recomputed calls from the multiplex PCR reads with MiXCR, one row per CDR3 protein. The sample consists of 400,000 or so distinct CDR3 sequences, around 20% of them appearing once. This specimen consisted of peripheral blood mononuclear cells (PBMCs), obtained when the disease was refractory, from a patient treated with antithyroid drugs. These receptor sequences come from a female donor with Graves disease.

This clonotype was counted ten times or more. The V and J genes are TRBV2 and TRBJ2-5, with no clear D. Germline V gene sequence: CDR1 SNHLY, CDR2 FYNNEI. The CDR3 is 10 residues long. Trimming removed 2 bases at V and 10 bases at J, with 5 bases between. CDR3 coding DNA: TGTGCCAGCAGTGAACTGGACCAGTACTTC. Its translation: CASSELDQYF.

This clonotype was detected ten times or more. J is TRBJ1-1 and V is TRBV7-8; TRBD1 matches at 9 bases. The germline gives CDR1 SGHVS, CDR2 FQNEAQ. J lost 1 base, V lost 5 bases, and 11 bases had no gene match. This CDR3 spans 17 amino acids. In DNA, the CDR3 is TGTGCCAGCAGCCTAAACCCGGGACAGGGACAGAACACTGAAGCTTTCTTT. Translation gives CASSLNPGQGQNTEAFF.

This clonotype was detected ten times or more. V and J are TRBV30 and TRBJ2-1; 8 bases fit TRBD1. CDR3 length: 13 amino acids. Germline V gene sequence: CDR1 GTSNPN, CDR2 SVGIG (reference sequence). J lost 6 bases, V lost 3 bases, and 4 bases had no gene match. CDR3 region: CAWRTDRGNEQFF. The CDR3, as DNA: TGTGCCTGGAGGACCGACAGGGGCAATGAGCAGTTCTTC. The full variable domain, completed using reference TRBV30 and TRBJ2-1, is SQTIHQWPATLVQPVGSPLSLECTVEGTSNPNLYWYRQAAGRGLQLLFYSVGIGQISSEVPQNLSASRPQDRQFILSSKKLLLSDSGFYLCAWRTDRGNEQFFGPGTRLTVL.

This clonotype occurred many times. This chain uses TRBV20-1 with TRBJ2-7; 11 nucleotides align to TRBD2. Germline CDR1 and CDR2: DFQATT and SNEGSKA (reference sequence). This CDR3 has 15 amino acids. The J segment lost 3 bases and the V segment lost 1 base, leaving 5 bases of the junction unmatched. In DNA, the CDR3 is TGCAGTGCTAGAGTTACTAGCGGGGGTTTCTACGAGCAGTACTTC. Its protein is CSARVTSGGFYEQYF.

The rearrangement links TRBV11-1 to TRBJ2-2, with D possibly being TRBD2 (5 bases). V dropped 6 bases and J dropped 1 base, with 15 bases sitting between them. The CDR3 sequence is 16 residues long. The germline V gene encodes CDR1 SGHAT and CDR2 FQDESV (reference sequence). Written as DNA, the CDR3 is TGTGCCAGCAGAAACTCGGGGAGACAGAACACCGGGGAGCTGTTTTTT. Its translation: CASRNSGRQNTGELFF.